These T cell receptor beta chains were read from a single sample in a study of spatial heterogeneity in lung cancer. TCRdb passed the 5' RACE reads through MiXCR, listing each CDR3 protein once. The sample shows some 7,000 distinct CDR3 sequences, roughly 3.5% of them seen only once. Material: lung tumor tissue, obtained at surgery. These receptor sequences come from a male donor with early-stage non-small cell lung cancer. The CDR3 runs from the conserved cysteine through the conserved F or W. D genes are given only for firm matches. Clone sizes are shown as once, few, many or a size class.

J gene: TRBJ2-3
D gene: TRBD2
V gene: TRBV5-6
clone size: medium-sized
CDR3 protein: CASSPSSGKWTDTQYF
CDR3 DNA: TGTGCCAGCAGCCCCTCTAGCGGGAAATGGACAGATACGCAGTATTTT

J gene: TRBJ2-7
D gene: -
V gene: TRBV3-1
clone size: many
CDR3 protein: CASSQAHEQYF
CDR3 DNA: TGTGCCAGCAGCCAAGCCCACGAGCAGTACTTC

J gene: TRBJ1-2
D gene: -
V gene: TRBV20-1
clone size: many
CDR3 protein: CSARRQGYYGYTF
CDR3 DNA: TGCAGTGCTAGACGGCAGGGCTACTATGGCTACACCTTC

J gene: TRBJ2-1
D gene: TRBD2
V gene: TRBV6-5
clone size: medium-sized
CDR3 protein: CASSYGSGGTYNEQFF
CDR3 DNA: TGTGCCAGCAGTTACGGTTCGGGGGGAACTTACAATGAGCAGTTCTTC

J gene: TRBJ2-2
D gene: TRBD1
V gene: TRBV5-7
clone size: medium-sized
CDR3 protein: CASSSRDRGRGNTGELFF
CDR3 DNA: TGTGCCAGCAGCTCCCGGGACAGGGGGCGCGGGAACACCGGGGAGCTGTTTTTT

J gene: TRBJ2-7
D gene: -
V gene: TRBV5-1
clone size: many
CDR3 protein: CASSLGHSTYEQYF
CDR3 DNA: TGCGCCAGCAGCTTGGGACATTCCACCTACGAGCAGTACTTC

J gene: TRBJ1-5
D gene: TRBD1
V gene: TRBV6-1
clone size: many
CDR3 protein: CASSDRQGGYQPQHF
CDR3 DNA: TGTGCCAGCAGTGACCGACAGGGGGGGTATCAGCCCCAGCATTTT

J gene: TRBJ1-5
D gene: -
V gene: TRBV6-6
clone size: medium-sized
CDR3 protein: CASSYEWGDASNQPQHF
CDR3 DNA: TGTGCCAGCAGTTACGAATGGGGGGACGCCAGCAATCAGCCCCAGCATTTT

J gene: TRBJ1-4
D gene: -
V gene: TRBV27
clone size: many
CDR3 protein: CASSSRQGLGKLFF
CDR3 DNA: TGTGCCAGCAGTTCGAGGCAGGGGTTGGGAAAACTGTTTTTT

J gene: TRBJ2-7
D gene: -
V gene: TRBV5-1
clone size: medium-sized
CDR3 protein: CASSLSQGEQYF
CDR3 DNA: TGCGCCAGCAGCTTGAGCCAGGGAGAGCAGTACTTC

J gene: TRBJ1-2
D gene: -
V gene: TRBV6-6
clone size: medium-sized
CDR3 protein: CASTGLGANYGYTF
CDR3 DNA: TGTGCCAGCACCGGACTGGGAGCTAACTATGGCTACACCTTC

J gene: TRBJ2-5
D gene: -
V gene: TRBV7-9
clone size: many
CDR3 protein: CASSLANVVGAQYF
CDR3 DNA: TGTGCCAGCAGCTTAGCCAATGTGGTAGGGGCCCAGTACTTC

J gene: TRBJ2-6
D gene: -
V gene: TRBV5-4
clone size: many
CDR3 protein: CASSGRAGANVLTF
CDR3 DNA: TGTGCCAGCAGCGGAAGAGCCGGGGCCAACGTCCTGACTTTC

J gene: TRBJ1-5
D gene: -
V gene: TRBV2
clone size: medium-sized
CDR3 protein: CASSPLDRNSNQPHHF
CDR3 DNA: TGTGCCAGCAGTCCGTTAGACAGAAATAGCAATCAGCCCCACCATTTT

J gene: TRBJ2-5
D gene: -
V gene: TRBV2
clone size: many
CDR3 protein: CASSGGAKETQYF
CDR3 DNA: TGTGCCAGCAGTGGAGGAGCGAAGGAGACCCAGTACTTC

J gene: TRBJ2-7
D gene: -
V gene: TRBV5-4
clone size: many
CDR3 protein: CASSRPSDSYEQYF
CDR3 DNA: TGTGCCAGCAGCCGACCTAGCGACTCCTACGAGCAGTACTTC

J gene: TRBJ1-1
D gene: -
V gene: TRBV20-1
clone size: many
CDR3 protein: CSANGPWSTEAFF
CDR3 DNA: TGCAGTGCTAATGGACCATGGAGCACTGAAGCTTTCTTT

J gene: TRBJ2-1
D gene: -
V gene: TRBV19
clone size: many
CDR3 protein: CASSITGGGNEQFF
CDR3 DNA: TGTGCCAGTAGTATAACCGGAGGGGGGAATGAGCAGTTCTTC

J gene: TRBJ2-3
D gene: -
V gene: TRBV20-1
clone size: many
CDR3 protein: CSAIRSDTQYF
CDR3 DNA: TGCAGTGCTATAAGATCAGATACGCAGTATTTT

J gene: TRBJ1-4
D gene: -
V gene: TRBV20-1
clone size: medium-sized
CDR3 protein: CSAFLPPTNEKLFF
CDR3 DNA: TGCAGTGCCTTCTTGCCCCCAACTAATGAAAAACTGTTTTTT